Following are 9 T cell receptor beta chains from one sample sequenced in a study of human T cells and chemical hapten exposure. Noted time point: patch test 3, about 24 weeks after DPC sensitization. Treatment in this sample: therapeutic diphenylcyclopropenone sensitization with weekly scalp DPC. TCRdb called the RACE reads again in MiXCR, with one record for every CDR3 protein. The data hold 130,000 or so distinct CDR3 sequences, with around 10% observed a single time. The sample in question was whole blood, obtained in connection with sensitization to the hapten diphenylcyclopropenone (DPC). The receptors were gathered from a woman between 50 and 59 years old with alopecia areata. Some clones in this sample may be carry-over from other donors' samples.

The sample holds a few counts of this clonotype. The rearrangement uses TRBV7-2 and TRBJ1-1, with unresolved D. CDR1 and CDR2 (germline): SGHTA, FQGNSA. V was pared by 7 bases and J by 2 bases, with 5 bases between. This CDR3 has 11 amino acids. Here the CDR3 DNA reads TGTGCCAGCACCTCAAACACTGAAGCTTTCTTT. Its translation is CASTSNTEAFF.

This chain connects TRBV12-3 or TRBV12-4 to TRBJ1-2; 10 bases are shared with TRBD1. The CDR3 contains 17 residues. V trimming: 5 bases; J trimming: 2 bases; junction bases outside the gene matches: 11. CDR3 bases: TGTGCCAGCAGTCAAAAGGGGACAGGGGCAACGAACTATGGCTACACCTTC. Protein sequence: CASSQKGTGATNYGYTF.

The chain uses TRBV6-6 and TRBJ2-7; tentatively, D is TRBD1 (6 bases). CDR3 length: 12 residues. V lost 6 bases and J lost 2, with 8 bases in between. From germline, CDR1 is MNHNY and CDR2 SVGAGI (reference sequence). The CDR3 sequence: CASRGAPYEQYF. The DNA of the CDR3 is TGTGCCAGCAGGGGGGCGCCCTACGAGCAGTACTTC.

This clonotype was seen only a few times. The genes are TRBV3-1 and TRBJ2-3; 8 bases match TRBD2. Germline V gives CDR1 LGHDT, CDR2 YNNKEL (reference sequence). This CDR3 is built from 16 residues. V gave up 0 bases and J gave up 4 bases; unmatched junction bases: 6. The CDR3 DNA follows: TGTGCCAGCAGCCAAGAACTCCTAGCGGGTGCAGATACGCAGTATTTT. This encodes CASSQELLAGADTQYF.

This clonotype was found once. Germline and junction disagree at one end, which may indicate a read error. The J gene is TRBJ2-7, the V gene TRBV4-1; TRBD1 agrees at 8 bases. The V gene's germline CDR1 is MGHRA and CDR2 YSYEKL. The CDR3 totals 13 residues. DNA for the CDR3: TGCACCAGCAGCCAGCAGGGGGCTGACGAGCAGTACTTC. Its translation is CTSSQQGADEQYF.

This clonotype was seen more than once but under ten times. The genes are TRBV5-1 and TRBJ2-7; D not resolved. V was trimmed by 3 bases and J by 5 bases, leaving 15 bases between them. The CDR3 has 14 amino acids. Germline CDR1 SGHRS, CDR2 YFSETQ. The CDR3 nucleotides read TGCGCCAGCAGCTCTTCGGACGGGTTGGACGAGCAGTACTTC. It translates to CASSSSDGLDEQYF.

V gene TRBV25-1 combines with J gene TRBJ2-3; D possibly uses TRBD1 or TRBD2 (5 bases each). CDR3 length: 13 amino acids. Trimming removed 7 bases from V and 6 bases from J, with 14 bases in between. Germline CDR1 is MGHDK and CDR2 is SYGVNS. The DNA for the CDR3 is TGTGCCAGCATCGGAGACTGGGACGATACGCAGTATTTT. Protein sequence: CASIGDWDDTQYF.

This clonotype has only a few counts. V gene TRBV5-1 combines with J gene TRBJ1-5, with D possibly TRBD1 on 5 matching bases. CDR1 is SGHRS and CDR2 is YFSETQ in the germline V gene. This CDR3 is 15 amino acids long. Trimming shortened V by 0 bases and J by 4 bases, and 11 bases separated the two germline ends. The CDR3 DNA is TGCGCCAGCAGCTTGGAGGGGTTGGGTAATCAGCCCCAGCATTTT. Protein product: CASSLEGLGNQPQHF. Variable domain in full (rest from reference TRBV5-1 and TRBJ1-5): KAGVTQTPRYLIKTRGQQVTLSCSPISGHRSVSWYQQTPGQGLQFLFEYFSETQRNKGNFPGRFSGRQFSNSRSEMNVSTLELGDSALYLCASSLEGLGNQPQHFGDGTRLSIL.

CDR3 in DNA: TGTGCCAGCAGTTTGGCAGGGATCAATCAGCCCCAGCATTTT. It specifies CASSLAGINQPQHF. J is TRBJ1-5 and V is TRBV27; tentatively, D is TRBD1 (5 bases). The germline V gene encodes CDR1 MNHEY and CDR2 SMNVEV (reference sequence). V lost 3 bases to trimming and J lost 3 bases, with 9 bases between them. The length of the CDR3 is 14 residues.